The 21 T cell receptor delta chains below were found in one sample sequenced in a study of gamma-delta chains in newborns, infants, children. TCRdb applied CATT to the reads for clone calling. The repertoire holds 4,000 or so delta-chain clones, with 1.9% as singletons. Specimen: blood. The receptor source for this set is a child who was a newborn, infant or young child, either healthy, febrile or measles-vaccinated (not recorded which).

This clone has just a few counts. V and J are TRDV2 and TRDJ1; TRDD3 matches at 10 bases. The CDR3 consists of 15 residues. Germline V gives CDR1 GEAIGNYY, CDR2 EKD. V lost 0 bases and J lost 1; bases outside the gene matches: 1. CDR3 protein: CACDTGGYATDKLIF. In DNA, the CDR3 is TGTGCCTGTGACACCGGGGGATACGCCACCGATAAACTCATCTTT.

V gene TRDV2 combines with J gene TRDJ3, with TRDD3 as a possible D gene (6 bases). V lost 0 bases to trimming and J lost 4 bases, with 18 bases between them. Germline CDR1 GEAIGNYY, CDR2 EKD. This CDR3 is 19 amino acids long. The CDR3 spells CACDTVLEDTKWDTRQMFF. As DNA, the CDR3 is TGTGCCTGTGACACCGTACTGGAGGATACAAAGTGGGACACCCGACAGATGTTTTTC.

A word on this clone: One base separates it from a far larger clone, so it is likely a read error. The CDR3 DNA is TGTGCCTGTGACACCTGGGGGAGCTCCTGGGACACCCGAGAGATGTTTTTC. Translated, it gives CACDTWGSSWDTREMFF. The chain carries TRDV2 and TRDJ3, with TRDD3 matching over 7 bases. This CDR3 spans 17 amino acids. In germline, CDR1 is GEAIGNYY, CDR2 EKD.

Concerning this clone itself: A read error may explain this, as a much larger clone is one base away. This chain connects TRDV2 to TRDJ3; 9 bases match TRDD3. CDR1 and CDR2 (germline): GEAIGNYY, EKD. The CDR3 has 19 amino acids. The ends lost 2 bases at V and 0 bases at J; junction bases unmatched: 7. CDR3 amino acids: CACDKVLGESSWDTRQMFF. The CDR3 DNA reads as TGTGCCTGTGACAAAGTACTGGGGGAAAGCTCCTGGGACACCCGACAGATGTTTTTC.

This clone was seen more than once but under ten times. This likely traces to a read error, being one base from a far larger clone. V is TRDV2 and J is TRDJ3, with TRDD3 matching over 9 bases. Germline trimming cut 0 bases from V and 0 bases from J; bases unmatched to any gene: 2. The CDR3 spans 18 residues. Germline V CDR1 and CDR2: GEAIGNYY, EKD. CDR3 sequence (DNA): TGTGCCTGTGACACCGCTGGGGGATTCTCCTGGGACACCCGACAGATGTTTTTC. As protein: CACDTAGGFSWDTRQMFF.

This clone was counted only a few times. This likely stems from a read error, as it lies one base from a far larger clone. In the same sample, other DNA sequences code for this CDR3. The V and J genes are TRDV2 and TRDJ3, with 8 bases that match TRDD3. With 4 bases clipped from V and 0 bases from J, the junction kept 13 bases outside the gene matches. This CDR3 comprises 20 residues. Germline CDR1 is GEAIGNYY and CDR2 is EKD. The CDR3 DNA reads TGTGCCTGTGATACTGGGGGCTACGCCGAGGGCTCCTGGGACACCCGACAGATGTTTTTC. It encodes CACDTGGYAEGSWDTRQMFF.

This clone was counted a few times. The gene calls are TRDV2 and TRDJ3, with 13 bases lining up with TRDD3. The germline gives CDR1 GEAIGNYY, CDR2 EKD. The CDR3 runs to 21 residues. The junction had 12 bases not matched to a gene; V was cut back by 3 bases and J by 2 bases. The CDR3 loop reads CACDPVLGDTLDPWDTRQMFF. CDR3 nucleotides: TGTGCCTGTGACCCCGTACTGGGGGATACGCTCGACCCCTGGGACACCCGACAGATGTTTTTC.

This clone is labeled large. Additional DNA sequences in this sample encode the identical CDR3. This chain links TRDV2 with TRDJ2, with 8 bases fitting TRDD3. Germline V gene lookup returns CDR1 GEAIGNYY and CDR2 EKD. Trimming removed 0 bases from V and 5 bases from J; junction bases left unmatched: 1. The CDR3 is made up of 14 amino acids. CDR3 nucleotides: TGTGCCTGTGACACCGTGGGGGATACAGCACAACTCTTCTTT. Its translation: CACDTVGDTAQLFF.

Within the sample, this clone is medium-sized. The CDR3 nucleotides are TGTGCCTGTGACAAAGTACTGGGGGATACGCGCTCCTGGGACACCCGACAGATGTTTTTC. Its protein product is CACDKVLGDTRSWDTRQMFF. This sequence joins TRDV2 and TRDJ3; 13 positions match TRDD3. Trimming at V came to 2 bases and at J to 0 bases, leaving 6 bases not matched to a gene. There are 20 residues in the CDR3. Germline CDR1 is GEAIGNYY and CDR2 is EKD.

With respect to this clone: An end of the junction differs from the germline gene, which may be a read error. The chain has TRDV2 and TRDJ3, with 10 bases that match TRDD3. This CDR3 has 20 residues. CDR1 is GEAIGNYY, CDR2 EKD, per germline. This CDR3 is CACGTVGGYIRSWDTRQMFF. The CDR3 DNA reads as TGTGCCTGTGGCACCGTTGGGGGATACATTCGCTCCTGGGACACCCGACAGATGTTTTTC.

The chain combines TRDV2 with TRDJ3, with TRDD3 identical over 11 bases. V dropped 3 bases and J dropped 0; count of bases not matched to a gene: 12. CDR1 is GEAIGNYY and CDR2 is EKD in the germline V gene. The CDR3 is 21 amino acids. This CDR3 reads CACDPVLGDKKSSWDTRQMFF. Written as DNA, the CDR3 is TGTGCCTGTGACCCCGTACTGGGGGATAAAAAAAGCTCCTGGGACACCCGACAGATGTTTTTC.

This clone was observed a few times. CDR3 amino acids: CALGELAPHPTDKLIF. CDR3 DNA sequence: TGTGCTCTTGGGGAACTGGCCCCACATCCCACCGATAAACTCATCTTT. The V call is TRDV1, the J call TRDJ1; D not certain. Trimming left V 0 bases short and J 1 base short, with 12 bases between. The CDR3 spans 16 residues. In germline, CDR1 is TSWWSYY, CDR2 QGS.

Concerning this clone itself: A much bigger clone sits one base away, suggesting this may be a read error. The chain couples TRDV2 to TRDJ2, with 11 positions matching TRDD3. This CDR3 has 15 residues. Germline assignment: CDR1 GEAIGNYY and CDR2 EKD. V shed 2 bases and J 3 bases; nucleotides not matched to a gene: 1. The CDR3 is CACDILGDMTAQLFF. DNA of the CDR3: TGTGCCTGTGACATACTGGGGGATATGACAGCACAACTCTTCTTT.

About this clone: With only one base between it and a far larger clone, this is likely a read error. Other DNA sequences within the sample encode an identical CDR3. The chain has TRDV2 and TRDJ3, with TRDD3 identical over 7 bases. Per germline, CDR1 GEAIGNYY and CDR2 EKD. The CDR3 extends over 17 amino acids. CDR3 in DNA: TGTGCCTGTGACACCTGGGGGAGCTCCTGGGACACCCGACAGATGTTCTTC. It is translated as CACDTWGSSWDTRQMFF.

Concerning this clone itself: A read error may explain this, as a much larger clone is one base away. The identical CDR3 is also encoded by other nucleotide sequences in the sample. V usage is TRDV2 and J usage is TRDJ3; TRDD3 aligns across 8 bases. Germline V gene sequence: CDR1 GEAIGNYY, CDR2 EKD. The CDR3 has 21 residues. The junction had 15 bases not matched to a gene; V was cut back by 3 bases and J by 0 bases. CDR3 bases: TGTGCCTGTGACTCACATCGTGGTGGGGGATTCTCCTCCTGGGACACCCGACAGATGTTTTTC. The encoded protein is CACDSHRGGGFSSWDTRQMFF.

J is TRDJ2 and V is TRDV1; TRDD3 matches 12 bases. This CDR3 spans 25 amino acids. From germline, CDR1 is TSWWSYY and CDR2 QGS. V lost 3 bases to trimming and J lost 0 bases; unmatched junction nucleotides: 26. The CDR3 coding sequence is TGTGCTCTTGGGGACCTTCCTATGGTCGGTTACTGGGGGATACCCCCTCCTCCTTTGACAGCACAACTCTTCTTT. This codes for CALGDLPMVGYWGIPPPPLTAQLFF.

This clone was seen a handful of times. Mismatch with germline at one junction end may stem from a read error. The chain combines TRDV2 with TRDJ3; 8 bases are shared with TRDD3. The CDR3 extends over 19 amino acids. Looked up from germline, CDR1 is GEAIGNYY and CDR2 is EKD. CDR3 DNA: TGTGCCTGTGACGGTACTGGGGGCCCCAGCTCCTGGGACACCCGGCAGATGTTTTTC. Protein: CACDGTGGPSSWDTRQMFF.

The rearrangement joins TRDV2 to TRDJ3, with 9 bases that match TRDD3. There are 17 residues in the CDR3. Germline V gives CDR1 GEAIGNYY, CDR2 EKD. J lost 4 bases, V lost 0 bases, and 3 bases had no gene match. CDR3 nucleotide sequence: TGTGCCTGTGACACCGTGGGGGATATTTGGGACACCCGACAGATGTTTTTC. Its translation: CACDTVGDIWDTRQMFF.

The sample holds a few counts of this clone. Other nucleotide sequences from this sample produce the same CDR3. This chain links TRDV2 with TRDJ3; 8 positions match TRDD3. Germline trimming cut 1 base from V and 0 bases from J; bases unmatched to any gene: 4. Germline V gene data show CDR1 as GEAIGNYY and CDR2 as EKD. CDR3 length: 18 residues. In DNA form, the CDR3 reads TGTGCCTGTGACACGCTGGGGGAGAGCTCCTGGGACACCCGACAGATGTTTTTC. It yields the protein CACDTLGESSWDTRQMFF.

This clone was counted a few times. A much bigger clone sits one base away, suggesting this may be a read error. This chain links TRDV2 with TRDJ3; 11 bases are shared with TRDD3. CDR3 length: 18 amino acids. Germline assignment: CDR1 GEAIGNYY and CDR2 EKD. For the CDR3, the DNA is TGTGCCTGTGACACCGTATCTGGGGGATACAGGGACACCCGACAGGTGTTTTTC. Protein product: CACDTVSGGYRDTRQVFF.

The CDR3 DNA sequence: TGTGCCTGTGACTCTGTACTGGGGGATACGCGGACCTGGGACACCCGACAGATGTTTTTC. As protein: CACDSVLGDTRTWDTRQMFF. The V call is TRDV2, the J call TRDJ3; 13 bases agree with TRDD3. Looked up from germline, CDR1 is GEAIGNYY and CDR2 is EKD. Losses at the gene ends were 3 bases for V and 2 bases for J; bases not matched to a gene: 9. The CDR3 has 20 residues.